The TCR beta chain described here comes from a study of OX40 agonist ivuxolimab in advanced cancers. General observations from the study: Within 6 weeks, CD4+ and CD8+ blood T cells expanded clonally at 0.1 to 3.0 mg/kg. In the expanded peripheral T cells, antigen specificity was never determined.

Autoimmune disease history or systemic immunosuppression led to patient exclusion. The investigators sampled blood at baseline, at cycle 4 day 1, and at cycle 7 day 1. Of note for this clone: Its specificity is unknown.

Profiled with immunoSEQ multiplex PCR; TCRdb holds only in-frame clones, not every one. Among just under 80,000 clones, approximately 84% were seen once, and the ten largest hold roughly 25%. The sequences come from CD4+ or CD8+ T cells sorted from blood, collected in a trial of the OX40 agonist ivuxolimab. The clonotype was recovered from an adult with an advanced solid tumor such as melanoma, head and neck, liver or kidney cancer.

This CDR3 reads CASSERRDSNEQYF. The CDR3, as DNA: TGTGCCAGCAGTGAGAGGCGGGACAGTAACGAGCAGTACTTC. The chain couples TRBV6-1 to TRBJ2-7; perhaps TRBD1 as D (7 bases). Per the germline V gene, CDR1 is MNHNS and CDR2 is SASEGT. Trimming shortened V by 3 bases and J by 5 bases, and 14 bases separated the two germline ends. CDR3 length: 14 residues.